The entry below gives a single T cell receptor beta chain sequence along with its context. The CDR3 covers 16 residues. Germline V lookup: CDR1 MDHEN, CDR2 SYDVKM. J was trimmed by 4 bases and V by 2 bases; bases with no gene match: 7. This record comes from a study of shared T cell receptors in the human thymus. Repertoires were generated with immunoSEQ multiplex PCR, while TCRdb's copy carries only in-frame clones and drops some. The repertoire has over 350,000 clones, over 90% of them found once; the top ten carry 0.015% to 0.025%. The sequence was obtained from a human donor. This chain connects TRBV28 to TRBJ2-1; 8 nucleotides align to TRBD1. The specimen sequenced was thymocytes. Here the CDR3 reads CASSLTGQGSYNEQFF. The CDR3 nucleotides are TGTGCCAGCAGTTTAACTGGACAGGGCTCTTACAATGAGCAGTTCTTC.